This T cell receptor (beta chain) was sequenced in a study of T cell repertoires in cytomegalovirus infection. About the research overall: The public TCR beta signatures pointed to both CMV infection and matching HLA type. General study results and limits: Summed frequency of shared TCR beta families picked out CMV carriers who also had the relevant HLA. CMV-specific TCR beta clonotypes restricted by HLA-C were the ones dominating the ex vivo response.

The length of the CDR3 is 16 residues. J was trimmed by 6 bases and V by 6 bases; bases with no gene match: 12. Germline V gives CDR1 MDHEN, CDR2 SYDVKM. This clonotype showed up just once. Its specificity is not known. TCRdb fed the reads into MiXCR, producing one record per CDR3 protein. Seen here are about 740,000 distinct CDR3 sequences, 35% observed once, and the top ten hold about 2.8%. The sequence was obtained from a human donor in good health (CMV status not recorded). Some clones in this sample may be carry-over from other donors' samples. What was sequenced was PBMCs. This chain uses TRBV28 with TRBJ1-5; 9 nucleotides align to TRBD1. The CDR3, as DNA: TGTGCCAGCAGCAAAGAGACAGGGGGATCCTTTCAGCCCCAGCATTTT. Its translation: CASSKETGGSFQPQHF.